Below, 5 T cell receptor beta chains from the same sample are listed, as sequenced in a study of regulatory T cells in long-lasting Graves disease. Libraries of TCR beta came from iRepertoire HTBI primers plus Arm-PCR of CDR3 regions. TCRdb analysed the multiplex PCR reads with MiXCR anew, one entry per CDR3 protein. The data show about 560,000 distinct CDR3 sequences, roughly 16% seen once. Time point specified: newly diagnosed GD, antithyroid drugs for less than 3 months. There was RNA extracted from PBMCs, and the TCR library was made from it. This sample also appeared in a second study, on T cells in Graves' hyperthyroidism and ophthalmopathy.

The sample was peripheral blood mononuclear cells (PBMCs), taken at new diagnosis, from a patient treated with antithyroid drugs. The receptors derive from a man aged 18 to 29 with Graves disease.

This clonotype has a count of ten or more. The CDR3 DNA reads as TGCAGTGCTACTAGCGGGGAGAGAGATACGCAGTATTTT. It is translated as CSATSGERDTQYF. The chain uses TRBV20-1 and TRBJ2-3; TRBD2 matches at 9 bases. The germline V gene has CDR1 DFQATT and CDR2 SNEGSKA (reference sequence). V was clipped by 4 bases and J by 5 bases; unmatched bases: 4. The CDR3 covers 13 residues.

There are many counts of this clonotype. The chain couples TRBV6-1 to TRBJ2-3; D is unresolved. Between the trimmed V and J ends, which lost 7 bases and 3 bases, there was a span of 11 bases. This CDR3 has 13 amino acids. Germline V gene sequence: CDR1 MNHNS, CDR2 SASEGT. The CDR3 here is CASKRIITDTQYF. CDR3 coding DNA: TGTGCCAGCAAGCGTATCATTACAGATACGCAGTATTTT.

This chain connects TRBV29-1 to TRBJ1-1, with TRBD1 matching over 10 bases. V was clipped by 6 bases and J by 10 bases; unmatched bases: 8. This CDR3 is 12 amino acids long. The germline gives CDR1 SQVTM, CDR2 ANQGSEA. The CDR3 region is CSVTGGLYPAFF. CDR3 DNA sequence: TGCAGCGTGACAGGGGGCCTCTACCCAGCTTTCTTT.

This clonotype was seen a few times. The chain is built from TRBV7-8 and TRBJ2-1, with D perhaps matching TRBD2 (6 bases). With 5 bases removed from V and 2 bases from J, the gap between germline ends came to 16 bases. Per the germline V gene, CDR1 is SGHVS and CDR2 is FQNEAQ. The CDR3 covers 16 residues. CDR3 DNA: TGTGCCAGCAGCCCCCAGGCGGGAAGTCCCTACAATGAGCAGTTCTTC. Its protein is CASSPQAGSPYNEQFF.

V and J are TRBV7-9 and TRBJ1-3, with D possibly matching TRBD1 (6 bases). The V and J ends lost 3 bases and 9 bases respectively, with 15 bases between them. Germline lookup yields CDR1 SEHNR and CDR2 FQNEAQ (reference sequence). The CDR3 is made up of 14 amino acids. CDR3 in amino acids: CASSLLQGGGTIYF. As DNA, the CDR3 is TGTGCCAGCAGCTTGCTACAGGGTGGCGGCACCATATATTTT.